The T cell receptor beta chain under discussion was sequenced for a study of T cells in Graves' hyperthyroidism and ophthalmopathy. TCR beta CDR3 region amplification was performed from RNA transcripts. HTBI primers were employed in a first-round RT-PCR of the TCR CDR3. MiXCR was run by TCRdb on the multiplex PCR reads, yielding one entry per CDR3 protein. Among a few hundred thousand distinct CDR3 sequences, around 50% were seen once, and the ten largest hold about two fifths. There are 17 residues in the CDR3. Per germline, CDR1 SGHKS and CDR2 YYEKEE (reference sequence). Trimming took off 0 bases at V and 1 base at J, with 16 bases between the two ends.

Sequenced material: peripheral blood or thyroid tissue (not recorded which). V and J are TRBV5-5 and TRBJ1-1; D perhaps matches TRBD1 (5 bases). The receptor's source is an adult woman with Graves' disease, either hyperthyroidism or ophthalmopathy (not recorded which). In DNA form, the CDR3 reads TGTGCCAGCAGCTTGGGTGGGACCCTAGGGCCGAACACTGAAGCTTTCTTT. Its translation is CASSLGGTLGPNTEAFF.